This entry describes one T cell receptor beta chain. Its antigen remains unidentified. No much larger clone exists at a distance of one base, and base qualities are not known. This entry comes from a study of cytomegalovirus exposure and HLA in healthy donors (dated by TCRdb to 2016 to 2017). Regarding the study in general: According to a later analysis, the 120 or so validation repertoires were produced on the same platform as the roughly 720 repertoires of the first cohort. The study was designed to test whether signatures of past pathogen exposure could be identified by cataloging public T cell receptors. A separate validation cohort of over a hundred different subjects was used in addition to the 666-subject first cohort. To predict cytomegalovirus infection status, the study brought together high-throughput TCR immunosequencing, statistical association of individual TCRs with disease status, and machine learning. The full study reports these points: Cytomegalovirus status was reported to be diagnosed by the classifier with high specificity and sensitivity in both the original and validation cohorts. In the study, approximately 160 TCR beta chains were listed as associated with cytomegalovirus. Most TCR sequences were observed very rarely across donors, whereas some public TCRs were present in many individuals. The validation cohort had no HLA typing available for a later analysis, so co-occurrence within that cohort was assessed over all 110 or so repertoires. Of the cluster scores, roughly 93% were above 0 in a later analysis, which found that TCRs clustered in the first cohort also tended to co-occur in the roughly 130 validation repertoires. Three of the identified cytomegalovirus-associated TCR beta chains were confirmed in vitro to be specific for cytomegalovirus antigens. According to the authors, the approach could potentially be generalized to other disease states and immunological phenotypes.

The receptor library was made with the immunoSEQ multiplex PCR assay. The paper's data handling went like this. A statistical classification framework was built for diagnosing cytomegalovirus status from the catalog of TCR beta chain sequences. In its TCRdb copy, this immuneACCESS table keeps in-frame sequences only and misses some clones. Where compared with another copy, unresolved V genes explain less than half of these, and the others have no known cause. V and J calls and clone size are those listed in that table; D and trimming were worked out from the DNA. Within this sample are tens of thousands of clones, with about 95% of them counted one time only. The ten top clones hold 0.69% of the sample. Donors formed part of the validation cohort, which comprised about 120 subjects and was distinct from the first cohort of under 750 subjects. CDR1 LGHNA and CDR2 YSLEER are derived from the germline V gene. The CDR3 numbers 14 residues from cysteine through phenylalanine. Only CDR3 DNA is held: 42 bases, read in frame from base 1. V lost 4 bases and J lost 7 bases; the stretch between them is 14 bases long.

This sequence originates from a young woman in good health and CMV-seronegative. This sequence uses TRBV4-3 and TRBJ2-1; tentative D gene TRBD2, with 6 bases matching. The sequenced sample consisted of PBMCs. The DNA reads TGCGCCAGCAGCCCGGGACTTGACGGGAATGAGCAGTTCTTC. This translates into CASSPGLDGNEQFF.